Below, 12 T cell receptor beta chains from the same sample are listed, as sequenced in a study of blood T cell repertoires in COVID-19. Repertoires were generated with immunoSEQ multiplex PCR, while TCRdb's copy carries only in-frame clones and drops some. The sample holds 60,000 or so clones, roughly 70% seen once. The sample was PBMCs or T cells enriched from blood (not recorded which). Source of these receptors: a woman between 55 and 75 years old who had been exposed to COVID-19.

This chain links TRBV5-5 with TRBJ2-1, with 12 bases aligning to TRBD2. There are 14 residues in the CDR3. The trim removed 4 bases at V and 6 bases at J, leaving 2 bases unmatched. Per the germline V gene, CDR1 is SGHKS and CDR2 is YYEKEE (reference sequence). The CDR3 DNA follows: TGTGCCAGCAGCGTGACTAGCGGGAGCAATGAGCAGTTCTTC. Translation: CASSVTSGSNEQFF.

The V gene is TRBV2, the J gene TRBJ1-1; D is perhaps TRBD1 (6 bases). The CDR3 runs to 13 residues. Germline values: CDR1 SNHLY, CDR2 FYNNEI. V was pared by 4 bases and J by 4 bases, with 10 bases between. Here the CDR3 reads CASSVRGGTEAFF. For the CDR3, the DNA is TGTGCCAGCAGTGTAAGAGGGGGCACTGAAGCTTTCTTT.

This chain connects TRBV9 to TRBJ2-7; D unresolved. The CDR3 sequence is 13 residues long. V was trimmed by 0 bases and J by 6 bases, leaving 10 bases between them. Germline V gene lookup returns CDR1 SGDLS and CDR2 YYNGEE. CDR3 DNA: TGTGCCAGCAGCGTAGTTAACGGGTTCGAGCAGTACTTC. The encoded protein is CASSVVNGFEQYF. Full variable domain (missing parts from reference TRBV9 and TRBJ2-7): DSGVTQTPKHLITATGQRVTLRCSPRSGDLSVYWYQQSLDQGLQFLIQYYNGEERAKGNILERFSAQQFPDLHSELNLSSLELGDSALYFCASSVVNGFEQYFGPGTRLTVT.

The chain joins TRBV9 to TRBJ1-2; 7 bases are shared with TRBD1. The V segment lost 3 bases and the J segment 4 bases; nucleotides outside the gene matches: 9. Germline CDR1 reads SGDLS; CDR2 reads YYNGEE. This CDR3 spans 15 amino acids. CDR3 in amino acids: CASSGPQGVGYGYTF. CDR3 in DNA: TGTGCCAGCAGCGGCCCTCAGGGGGTCGGCTATGGCTACACCTTC.

This clone appeared a few times. The chain links TRBV11-3 to TRBJ1-5; D remains ambiguous. V was pared by 7 bases and J by 3 bases, with 16 bases between. Per germline, CDR1 SGHNT and CDR2 YENEEA. This CDR3 region has 15 residues. CDR3 protein: CASTPSSRPNQPQHF. The CDR3 DNA is TGTGCCAGCACCCCCTCGTCCAGGCCCAATCAGCCCCAGCATTTT.

The rearrangement links TRBV14 to TRBJ2-5; 7 positions match TRBD2. Germline V CDR1 and CDR2: SGHDN, FVKESK. V dropped 1 base and J dropped 4; count of bases not matched to a gene: 3. This CDR3 region has 14 residues. The CDR3 here is CASSQVGGRETQYF. Here the CDR3 DNA reads TGTGCCAGCAGCCAAGTAGGCGGGAGAGAGACCCAGTACTTC. The variable domain in full, completed from reference TRBV14 and TRBJ2-5, reads EAGVTQFPSHSVIEKGQTVTLRCDPISGHDNLYWYRRVMGKEIKFLLHFVKESKQDESGMPNNRFLAERTGGTYSTLKVQPAELEDSGVYFCASSQVGGRETQYFGPGTRLLVL.

Only a few counts were recorded for this clone. The chain employs TRBV6-5 and TRBJ1-1, with a possible D match to TRBD1 (6 bases). The V end lost 6 bases, the J end lost 1 base, and 9 bases lay between the germline ends. The CDR3 is made up of 13 amino acids. CDR1 and CDR2 from the germline V gene are MNHEY and SVGAGI. The DNA of the CDR3 is TGTGCCAGCAGGATACAGGGGAACACTGAAGCTTTCTTT. Translation: CASRIQGNTEAFF.

The chain couples TRBV9 to TRBJ1-2; TRBD1 aligns across 7 bases. This CDR3 is built from 16 residues. Germline V gene data show CDR1 as SGDLS and CDR2 as YYNGEE. V gave up 4 bases and J gave up 2 bases; unmatched junction bases: 11. CDR3 nucleotides: TGTGCCAGCAGCCCGTTGAAGGGGGCGTGGAACTATGGCTACACCTTC. It codes for CASSPLKGAWNYGYTF. The variable domain in full, with the rest retrieved from reference TRBV9 and TRBJ1-2, is DSGVTQTPKHLITATGQRVTLRCSPRSGDLSVYWYQQSLDQGLQFLIQYYNGEERAKGNILERFSAQQFPDLHSELNLSSLELGDSALYFCASSPLKGAWNYGYTFGSGTRLTVV.

The chain employs TRBV10-1 and TRBJ2-2; TRBD1 is a possible D gene (6 bases). Germline V lookup: CDR1 WNHNN, CDR2 SYGVQD (reference sequence). The CDR3 spans 18 residues. V lost 7 bases and J 0 bases, leaving 21 bases between the germline ends. The CDR3 sequence is CASNRHQGRGPNTGELFF. The CDR3 DNA reads TGCGCCAGCAACCGCCACCAGGGGCGCGGGCCGAACACCGGGGAGCTGTTTTTT.

This sequence joins TRBV5-6 and TRBJ2-5, with D unclear. There are 13 residues in the CDR3. The germline gives CDR1 SGHDT, CDR2 YYEEEE. The V and J ends lost 1 base and 2 bases respectively, with 6 bases between them. The CDR3 reads CASSLTPQETQYF. CDR3 in DNA: TGTGCCAGCAGCTTGACACCTCAAGAGACCCAGTACTTC.

This clone was observed a single time. V usage is TRBV25-1 and J usage is TRBJ1-5, with 10 bases aligning to TRBD1. The J segment lost 7 bases and the V segment lost 10 bases, leaving 7 bases of the junction unmatched. The germline V gene has CDR1 MGHDK and CDR2 SYGVNS. This CDR3 comprises 13 residues. The CDR3 region is CANRTGGSQPQHF. DNA of the CDR3: TGTGCCAACAGGACAGGGGGTAGCCAGCCCCAGCATTTT.

This clone was observed once. The chain carries TRBV7-9 and TRBJ2-1, with 8 bases lining up with TRBD2. There are 15 residues in the CDR3. Germline lookup yields CDR1 SEHNR and CDR2 FQNEAQ (reference sequence). Trimming at V came to 7 bases and at J to 5 bases, leaving 10 bases not matched to a gene. The CDR3 spells CASTRGGGIDNEQFF. The CDR3 DNA is TGTGCCAGCACCAGGGGCGGGGGGATCGACAATGAGCAGTTCTTC.